Listed here are 6 T cell receptor beta chains from one sample, sequenced in a study of blood T cells in healthy people across ages. Through a sample-barcoded 5' primer and a J-beta primer mix, a second PCR was run for roughly 7 to 12 cycles. MiXCR, run by TCRdb on the 5' RACE reads, gives a single entry per CDR3 protein. There are hundreds of thousands of distinct CDR3 sequences in the sample; about 40% occur only once, and roughly 19% lies in the top ten. Material for sequencing was blood. The origin of the receptors is a woman aged 55-69 years in good health.

This rearrangement joins TRBV2 to TRBJ1-1; 9 positions agree with TRBD1. Germline V CDR1 and CDR2: SNHLY, FYNNEI. The CDR3 loop spans 15 amino acids. V shed 7 bases and J 5 bases; nucleotides not matched to a gene: 11. The CDR3 protein is CASIGQGFDGTEAFF. The CDR3 DNA reads TGTGCCAGCATAGGACAGGGGTTCGATGGGACTGAAGCTTTCTTT.

As for this clonotype: This CDR3 fails to terminate in the conserved phenylalanine or tryptophan, so it likely reflects a read error. Because the CDR3's place on the DNA is in doubt, the DNA is left out and the CDR3 is given as listed by TCRdb. The CDR3 here is CASSPQGKDYGYTFGS. This chain links TRBV4-1 with TRBJ2-5; the table's D call, TRBD1, has no DNA check behind it. The germline gives CDR1 MGHRA, CDR2 YSYEKL. A total of 16 residues make up the CDR3, ends included.

The chain combines TRBV7-9 with TRBJ2-1, with no clear D. The CDR3 totals 16 residues. Trimming took 6 bases from V and 0 from J, leaving 15 bases between them. Germline CDR1 reads SEHNR; CDR2 reads FQNEAQ (reference sequence). The DNA for the CDR3 is TGTGCCAGCAGTTATGACTTTGCGGACTCCTACAATGAGCAGTTCTTC. As protein: CASSYDFADSYNEQFF.

This clonotype showed up many times. This chain joins TRBV29-1 and TRBJ2-7; TRBD2 matches at 12 bases. Germline-derived CDR1 and CDR2 are SQVTM and ANQGSEA. The CDR3 is made up of 13 amino acids. The V and J ends lost 3 bases and 6 bases, in that order; junction bases with no gene match: 3. DNA for the CDR3: TGCAGCGTTGATCTAGCGGGAGGGCGCGAGCAGTACTTC. Protein: CSVDLAGGREQYF.

The table lists this clonotype with a few counts. J is TRBJ2-3 and V is TRBV6-5; D is perhaps TRBD2 (6 bases). V shed 10 bases and J shed 5 bases, with 19 bases lying between them. This CDR3 spans 14 amino acids. Germline CDR1 is MNHEY and CDR2 is SVGAGI. Here the CDR3 DNA reads TGTGCCATAAGACCGGTTAGCGGACAAGATACGCAGTATTTT. This encodes CAIRPVSGQDTQYF.

This chain joins TRBV20-1 and TRBJ2-7, with 7 bases aligning to TRBD1. The CDR3 covers 10 residues. Looked up from germline, CDR1 is DFQATT and CDR2 is SNEGSKA (reference sequence). CDR3 amino acids: CSDRAGEQYF. The CDR3 DNA follows: TGCAGCGACAGGGCAGGGGAGCAGTACTTC.